This TCR beta chain was recorded in a study of blood T cells in healthy people across ages. Overall study: Per two T cells, about one barcoded beta molecule was captured through template switching. Whole-study results and caveats: Expanded clonotype changes were possibly confounded by unknown donor CMV status. Older individuals had lower TCR beta diversity per million T cells (the decline was roughly linear).

Trimming removed 3 bases from V and 11 bases from J, with 25 bases in between. CDR1 MDHEN and CDR2 SYDVKM come from the germline V gene. The CDR3 sequence is 16 residues long. Alongside a J-beta primer mix, a sample-barcoded 5' primer served in a second PCR lasting about 6 to 11 cycles. TCRdb called the 5' RACE reads again in MiXCR, with one record for every CDR3 protein. The table lists around 900,000 distinct CDR3 sequences, roughly half of them singletons, with around 21% in the top ten. Caucasian individuals from Russia who were healthy and aged roughly 6 to 95 acted as donors. Concerning this clonotype: Its target is unknown.

This TCR derives from a woman aged 55 to 70 in good health. The V gene is TRBV28, the J gene TRBJ2-5; no definite D call. Sample: blood. CDR3 DNA: TGTGCCAGCAGTTTCCATGCTAAAGGCAGGCGGACCGCGCAGTACTTC. Translated: CASSFHAKGRRTAQYF.